What follows is one T cell receptor (beta chain) and its context. Its antigen remains unknown. The data are from a study of OX40 agonist ivuxolimab in advanced cancers. On the study more broadly: Ivuxolimab, which patients received intravenously every 2 weeks, was dosed at 0.01 to 10 mg/kg. Study-level findings and limits: Expanded peripheral T cell antigen specificity was not determined. Low clonal expansion, among the lowest seen, marked partial responders at 0.1-3.0 mg/kg.

This table comes from immunoSEQ multiplex PCR, and its TCRdb copy is limited to in-frame clones, with some not included. The sample includes 43,000 or so clones, 75% to 80% of them seen just once. This sample comprised CD4+ or CD8+ T cells sorted from blood, obtained in a trial of the OX40 agonist ivuxolimab. This TCR derives from an adult with an advanced solid tumor such as melanoma, head and neck, liver or kidney cancer.

The CDR3 region is CASSPLAGSYNEQFF. CDR3 bases: TGTGCCAGCAGCCCCCTAGCGGGCTCCTACAATGAGCAGTTCTTC. This chain connects TRBV7-9 to TRBJ2-1; 8 nucleotides line up with TRBD2. V was pared by 5 bases and J by 0 bases, with 3 bases of the junction left unmatched. The germline CDR1 and CDR2 sequences are SEHNR and FQNEAQ (reference sequence). The CDR3 covers 15 residues.